Below are 9 T cell receptor beta chains sequenced from a single sample in a study of blood T cell repertoires in COVID-19. Data came from immunoSEQ multiplex PCR; TCRdb stores just in-frame clones and leaves some out. The table lists about 170,000 clones, roughly nine tenths of them singletons. The sequenced sample was peripheral blood. These receptors were obtained from a woman aged 60-75 years with COVID-19, enrolled during active disease.

The sample holds a few counts of this clone. The J gene is TRBJ2-7, the V gene TRBV19, with 7 positions matching TRBD2. The germline gives CDR1 LNHDA, CDR2 SQIVND (reference sequence). Trimming cost V 2 bases and J 5 bases; bases outside gene matches: 9. The CDR3 has 15 amino acids. CDR3 region: CASSITRTSYHEQYF. CDR3 bases: TGTGCCAGTAGTATAACGAGGACTAGTTACCACGAGCAGTACTTC.

V usage is TRBV3-1 (or the pseudogene TRBV3-2) and J usage is TRBJ2-1; 11 nucleotides agree with TRBD2. Germline CDR1 reads LGHDT; CDR2 reads YNNKEL (reference sequence). V was pared by 3 bases and J by 4 bases, with 8 bases of the junction left unmatched. The CDR3 is 17 residues long. CDR3 bases: TGTGCCAGCAGCCATCTCGGGGGACTAGCGGTGTACAATGAGCAGTTCTTC. Protein product: CASSHLGGLAVYNEQFF.

The V call is TRBV5-4, the J call TRBJ2-7, with 11 positions matching TRBD2. The germline CDR1 and CDR2 sequences are SGHNT and YYREEE (reference sequence). The CDR3 length is 15 residues. The V and J ends lost 0 bases and 5 bases, in that order; junction bases with no gene match: 4. The CDR3 region has the DNA TGTGCCAGCAGCTTGGGGCTAGCGGGAGGCCACGAGCAGTACTTC. It specifies CASSLGLAGGHEQYF.

This chain uses TRBV12-3 or TRBV12-4 with TRBJ2-2, with D possibly TRBD2 on 5 matching bases. The CDR3 has 13 amino acids. V was trimmed by 5 bases and J by 4 bases, leaving 8 bases between them. CDR3 region: CASSTGSTGELFF. The CDR3, as DNA: TGTGCCAGCAGTACTGGGAGCACCGGGGAGCTGTTTTTT.

V usage is TRBV19 and J usage is TRBJ1-6; D may be TRBD1 (5 bases). Germline V gene sequence: CDR1 LNHDA, CDR2 SQIVND (reference sequence). The CDR3 is made up of 15 amino acids. V gave up 2 bases and J gave up 10 bases, with 15 bases separating them. This chain's CDR3 is CASSIIWGDESPLHF. The DNA of the CDR3 is TGTGCCAGTAGTATAATATGGGGGGACGAATCACCCCTCCACTTT.

The CDR3 DNA reads as TGTGCCAGCAGGAGAGACAGGGGCGTCTATGGCTACACCTTC. Its translation is CASRRDRGVYGYTF. The chain joins TRBV27 to TRBJ1-2; 8 nucleotides align to TRBD1. Germline-derived CDR1 and CDR2 are MNHEY and SMNVEV (reference sequence). The length of the CDR3 is 14 residues. V shed 6 bases, J shed 4 bases, and the junction held 7 bases outside the gene matches.

The chain uses TRBV18 and TRBJ2-7; TRBD1 agrees at 8 bases. Per the germline V gene, CDR1 is KGHSH and CDR2 is LQKENI. Germline trimming cut 2 bases from V and 5 bases from J; bases unmatched to any gene: 8. The CDR3 is 15 residues long. CDR3 region: CASSPFDRGTHEQYF. In DNA, the CDR3 is TGTGCCAGCTCACCATTCGACAGGGGAACCCACGAGCAGTACTTC.

The chain recombines TRBV5-1 with TRBJ1-5; the D is unclear. Germline CDR1 is SGHRS and CDR2 is YFSETQ. The length of the CDR3 is 16 residues. Trimming removed 5 bases at V and 2 bases at J, with 17 bases between. The CDR3 loop reads CASRLGSPDGNQPQHF. The DNA for the CDR3 is TGCGCCAGCAGACTAGGTAGCCCCGACGGCAATCAGCCCCAGCATTTT.

The V call is TRBV6-2 or TRBV6-3, the J call TRBJ2-1, with D uncertain. There are 12 residues in the CDR3. Germline loops: CDR1 MNHEY, CDR2 SVGEGT. The ends were cut back, 5 bases at V and 7 bases at J, with 9 bases in the middle. The CDR3 region has the DNA TGTGCCAGCAGTCTAAAATCGAATGAGCAGTTCTTC. It translates to CASSLKSNEQFF.